The 17 T cell receptor beta chains reported below all come from one sample, sequenced in a study of OX40 agonist ivuxolimab in advanced cancers. The method was immunoSEQ multiplex PCR; TCRdb's version includes in-frame clones alone and lacks a portion of them. The data show over 100,000 clones, with 80% to 90% seen just once and about 0.55% held by the top ten. The sample here was CD4+ or CD8+ T cells sorted from blood, taken in a trial of the OX40 agonist ivuxolimab. Receptors originate from an adult with an advanced solid tumor such as melanoma, head and neck, liver or kidney cancer.

J is TRBJ1-1 and V is TRBV18; D may be TRBD1 (5 bases). This CDR3 region has 15 residues. The V and J ends lost 2 bases and 2 bases respectively, with 12 bases between them. Germline V gene sequence: CDR1 KGHSH, CDR2 LQKENI. CDR3 loop: CASSPVHDSNTEAFF. DNA for the CDR3: TGTGCCAGCTCACCAGTTCACGACAGTAACACTGAAGCTTTCTTT. The complete variable domain, with remaining parts taken from reference TRBV18 and TRBJ1-1, reads NAGVMQNPRHLVRRRGQEARLRCSPMKGHSHVYWYRQLPEEGLKFMVYLQKENIIDESGMPKERFSAEFPKEGPSILRIQQVVRGDSAAYFCASSPVHDSNTEAFFGQGTRLTVV.

The chain employs TRBV11-2 and TRBJ2-5, with D tentatively TRBD2 (6 bases). CDR1 is SGHAT, CDR2 FQNNGV, per germline. The CDR3 is 14 amino acids. Trimming took 4 bases from V and 4 from J, leaving 13 bases between them. The CDR3: CASSSVTSLETQYF. CDR3 nucleotide sequence: TGTGCCAGCAGCTCGGTAACTAGCCTAGAGACCCAGTACTTC.

This clone appeared a few times. The rearrangement links TRBV11-2 to TRBJ1-1; TRBD1 matches at 8 bases. The V and J ends lost 3 bases and 4 bases, in that order; junction bases with no gene match: 7. CDR3 length: 15 amino acids. CDR1 and CDR2 (germline): SGHAT, FQNNGV. CDR3 amino acids: CASSFGQGGGTEAFF. CDR3 coding DNA: TGTGCCAGCAGCTTTGGACAGGGCGGGGGCACTGAAGCTTTCTTT.

The chain carries TRBV6-1 and TRBJ2-6; 7 bases align to TRBD1. V trimming: 4 bases; J trimming: 1 base; junction bases outside the gene matches: 7. The CDR3 has 17 amino acids. CDR1 MNHNS and CDR2 SASEGT come from the germline V gene. Here the CDR3 reads CASSATGQSSGANVLTF. CDR3 DNA: TGTGCCAGCAGTGCCACGGGACAGAGTTCTGGGGCCAACGTCCTGACTTTC.

The chain combines TRBV13 with TRBJ2-1; D is possibly TRBD2 (6 bases). Germline V CDR1 and CDR2: PRHDT, FYEKMQ (reference sequence). This CDR3 spans 18 amino acids. V was cut by 6 bases and J by 9 bases, with 30 bases left in between. The CDR3 region has the DNA TGTGCCAGCAGACTCCAACCTTTCTGGGGGGACGCCGGCAGTGAGCAGTTCTTC. Translated: CASRLQPFWGDAGSEQFF.

The chain uses TRBV11-3 and TRBJ2-1; D is perhaps TRBD1 (5 bases). CDR3 length: 14 amino acids. CDR1 is SGHNT and CDR2 is YENEEA in the germline V gene. The V end was cut by 5 bases, the J end by 2 bases, with 10 bases between. This chain's CDR3 is CASSSTGAYNEQFF. CDR3 bases: TGTGCCAGCAGCAGTACAGGAGCCTACAATGAGCAGTTCTTC.

The rearrangement links TRBV18 to TRBJ2-3, with D unclear. CDR1 and CDR2 from the germline V gene are KGHSH and LQKENI. Trimming stripped 3 bases from V and 3 bases from J, with 4 bases between. The CDR3 is 12 amino acids. The CDR3 loop reads CASSPTTDTQYF. The CDR3 DNA follows: TGTGCCAGCTCACCTACGACAGATACGCAGTATTTT.

The J gene is TRBJ1-6, the V gene TRBV7-8; 7 positions match TRBD1. Germline lookup yields CDR1 SGHVS and CDR2 FQNEAQ. The length of the CDR3 is 14 residues. The V gene end was trimmed by 4 bases and the J gene end by 6 bases; junction bases not matched to a gene: 3. The CDR3, as DNA: TGTGCCAGCAGCTCGGGACAGCTTAATTCACCCCTCCACTTT. Protein: CASSSGQLNSPLHF.

The rearrangement joins TRBV6-9 to TRBJ1-2; the D is unclear. The V end lost 3 bases, the J end lost 4 bases, and 15 bases lay between the germline ends. CDR3 size: 15 residues. Germline V lookup: CDR1 MNHGY, CDR2 SVAAGI. CDR3 coding DNA: TGTGCCAGCAGTTACGACGTCAGGTTTGTCTATGGCTACACCTTC. Its translation is CASSYDVRFVYGYTF.

The rearrangement joins TRBV30 to TRBJ1-5; TRBD1 might be the D (6 bases). Germline CDR1 GTSNPN, CDR2 SVGIG (reference sequence). V lost 3 bases to trimming and J lost 4 bases, with 7 bases between them. This CDR3 has 12 amino acids. The CDR3 is CAWSGQNQPQHF. CDR3 nucleotide sequence: TGTGCCTGGAGCGGACAGAATCAGCCCCAGCATTTT.

V gene TRBV10-3 combines with J gene TRBJ1-6; the D is unclear. This CDR3 has 14 amino acids. Trimming removed 0 bases from V and 7 bases from J, with 7 bases in between. Per the germline V gene, CDR1 is ENHRY and CDR2 is SYGVKD. As DNA, the CDR3 is TGTGCCATCAGTGAGTCGGGCGGCAATTCACCCCTCCACTTT. It is translated as CAISESGGNSPLHF.

The rearrangement joins TRBV18 to TRBJ2-7; TRBD1 or TRBD2 may be the D gene (5 bases each). Trimming shortened V by 8 bases and J by 2 bases, and 16 bases separated the two germline ends. CDR1 is KGHSH, CDR2 LQKENI, per germline. There are 14 residues in the CDR3. CDR3 residues: CASTPGAEAYEQYF. The CDR3 DNA reads TGTGCCAGCACTCCCGGGGCGGAGGCCTACGAGCAGTACTTC.

V gene TRBV5-1 combines with J gene TRBJ2-1, with 7 bases lining up with TRBD1. The V gene's germline CDR1 is SGHRS and CDR2 YFSETQ. V trimming: 4 bases; J trimming: 4 bases; junction bases outside the gene matches: 14. The CDR3 runs to 17 residues. CDR3 loop: CASSETTGLSPYNEQFF. For the CDR3, the DNA is TGCGCCAGCAGCGAGACGACAGGGCTGTCTCCTTACAATGAGCAGTTCTTC.

The chain recombines TRBV9 with TRBJ1-1; no firm D call. CDR1 and CDR2 (germline): SGDLS, YYNGEE. Trimming pared 3 bases from V and 3 bases from J, leaving 9 bases between. The CDR3 is 13 residues long. The CDR3 DNA reads TGTGCCAGCAGCGCCGACATGGACACTGAAGCTTTCTTT. Encoded protein: CASSADMDTEAFF.

V usage is TRBV19 and J usage is TRBJ1-2; maybe TRBD1 (6 bases). Trimming cost V 4 bases and J 4 bases, with 13 bases left between them. Germline V gives CDR1 LNHDA, CDR2 SQIVND (reference sequence). There are 14 residues in the CDR3. CDR3 protein: CASSTPQGFYGYTF. The CDR3 DNA is TGTGCCAGTAGTACCCCACAGGGTTTCTATGGCTACACCTTC.

The V and J genes are TRBV19 and TRBJ2-7; D assignment may be TRBD1 or TRBD2 (5 bases each). This CDR3 has 15 amino acids. With 6 bases removed from V and 2 bases from J, the gap between germline ends came to 17 bases. Germline CDR1 and CDR2: LNHDA and SQIVND (reference sequence). CDR3 sequence reads: CASSGLRDGTYEQYF. The CDR3 nucleotides are TGTGCCAGTAGCGGCCTAAGGGACGGCACCTACGAGCAGTACTTC.

J is TRBJ1-1 and V is TRBV6-1; D not resolved. Germline V gene lookup returns CDR1 MNHNS and CDR2 SASEGT. CDR3 length: 11 residues. The ends were cut back, 8 bases at V and 3 bases at J, with 7 bases in the middle. The CDR3 DNA reads TGTGCCAGCTCGATCTACACTGAAGCTTTCTTT. This encodes CASSIYTEAFF.